Here is one T cell receptor beta chain with its context. The antigen remains undetermined. V lost 2 bases, J lost 5 bases, and 9 bases lay in between. Germline V gene data show CDR1 as LNHDA and CDR2 as SQIVND (reference sequence). The CDR3 totals 13 residues. The data were produced by immunoSEQ multiplex PCR, yet TCRdb's version contains in-frame clones alone and is incomplete. The table includes roughly 68,000 clones, around 93% detected once. The data belong to a study of OX40 agonist ivuxolimab in advanced cancers. Study findings and constraints: The antigen specificity of the peripheral T cells (those that were expanded) was not determined. CD4+ and CD8+ T cells in blood underwent clonal expansion by week 6 at 0.1 to 3.0 mg/kg.

The chain has TRBV19 and TRBJ1-1; weak D call: TRBD1 (5 bases). The sequences come from CD4+ or CD8+ T cells sorted from blood, collected in a trial of the OX40 agonist ivuxolimab. The sequence was obtained from an adult with an advanced solid tumor such as melanoma, head and neck, liver or kidney cancer. In DNA form, the CDR3 reads TGTGCCAGTAGTATAAGGGGAGGGACTGAAGCTTTCTTT. The encoded protein is CASSIRGGTEAFF.